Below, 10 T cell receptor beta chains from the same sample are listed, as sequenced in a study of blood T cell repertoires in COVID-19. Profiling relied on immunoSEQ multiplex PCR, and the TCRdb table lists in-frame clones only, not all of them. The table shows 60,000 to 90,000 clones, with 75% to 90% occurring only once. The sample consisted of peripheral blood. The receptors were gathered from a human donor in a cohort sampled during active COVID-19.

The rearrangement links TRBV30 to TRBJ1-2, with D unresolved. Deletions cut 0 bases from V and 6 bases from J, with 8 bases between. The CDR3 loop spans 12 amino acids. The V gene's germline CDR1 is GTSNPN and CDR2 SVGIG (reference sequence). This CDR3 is CAWSVLGNGYTF. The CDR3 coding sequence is TGTGCCTGGAGTGTACTAGGGAATGGCTACACCTTC.

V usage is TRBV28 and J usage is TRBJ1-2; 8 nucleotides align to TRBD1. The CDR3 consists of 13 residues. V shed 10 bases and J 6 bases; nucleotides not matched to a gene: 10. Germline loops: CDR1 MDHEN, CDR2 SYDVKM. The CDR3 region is CATLGQARHGYTF. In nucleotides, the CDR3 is TGTGCCACCCTGGGACAGGCGAGACATGGCTACACCTTC.

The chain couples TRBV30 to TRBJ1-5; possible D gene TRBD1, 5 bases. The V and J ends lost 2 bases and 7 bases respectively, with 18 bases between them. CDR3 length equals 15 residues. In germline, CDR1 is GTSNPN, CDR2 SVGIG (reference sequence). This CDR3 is CAWSRGREISQPQHF. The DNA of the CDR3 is TGTGCCTGGAGTCGGGGGAGGGAGATCAGCCAGCCCCAGCATTTT. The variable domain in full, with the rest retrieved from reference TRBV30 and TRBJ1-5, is SQTIHQWPATLVQPVGSPLSLECTVEGTSNPNLYWYRQAAGRGLQLLFYSVGIGQISSEVPQNLSASRPQDRQFILSSKKLLLSDSGFYLCAWSRGREISQPQHFGDGTRLSIL.

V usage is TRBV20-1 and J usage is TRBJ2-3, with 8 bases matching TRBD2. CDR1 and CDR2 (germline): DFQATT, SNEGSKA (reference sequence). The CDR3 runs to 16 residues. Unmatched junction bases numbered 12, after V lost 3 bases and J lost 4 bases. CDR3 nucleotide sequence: TGCAGTGCTAGTGATCATAGCGGGGCCTCGCCAGATACGCAGTATTTT. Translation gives CSASDHSGASPDTQYF.

The CDR3 nucleotides are TGTGCCAGCAGCTTTGGGACAGGGGTAGGGGAGACCCAGTACTTC. Its translation is CASSFGTGVGETQYF. The gene calls are TRBV11-1 and TRBJ2-5, with 10 positions matching TRBD1. This CDR3 has 15 residues. With V trimmed by 3 bases and J by 5 bases, 6 bases remained unmatched. CDR1 is SGHAT, CDR2 FQDESV, per germline (reference sequence).

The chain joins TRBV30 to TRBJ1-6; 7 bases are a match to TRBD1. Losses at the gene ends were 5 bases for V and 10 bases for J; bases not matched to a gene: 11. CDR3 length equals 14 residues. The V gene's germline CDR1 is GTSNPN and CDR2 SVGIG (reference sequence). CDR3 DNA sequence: TGTGCCTGGTTACTACAGGGGTCCAGGTCACCCCTCCACTTT. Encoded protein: CAWLLQGSRSPLHF.

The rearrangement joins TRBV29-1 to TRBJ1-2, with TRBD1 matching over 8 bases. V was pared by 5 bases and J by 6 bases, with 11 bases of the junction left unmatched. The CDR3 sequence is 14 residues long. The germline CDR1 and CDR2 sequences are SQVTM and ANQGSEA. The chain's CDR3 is CSVSLDRGTHGYTF. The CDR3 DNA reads TGCAGCGTTTCTTTAGACAGGGGAACGCATGGCTACACCTTC.

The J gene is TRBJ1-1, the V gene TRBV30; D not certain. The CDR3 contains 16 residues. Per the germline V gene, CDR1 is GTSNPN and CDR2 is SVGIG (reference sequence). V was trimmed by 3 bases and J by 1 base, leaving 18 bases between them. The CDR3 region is CAWRTGITSTNTEAFF. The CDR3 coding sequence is TGTGCCTGGAGGACCGGGATTACGTCTACGAACACTGAAGCTTTCTTT.

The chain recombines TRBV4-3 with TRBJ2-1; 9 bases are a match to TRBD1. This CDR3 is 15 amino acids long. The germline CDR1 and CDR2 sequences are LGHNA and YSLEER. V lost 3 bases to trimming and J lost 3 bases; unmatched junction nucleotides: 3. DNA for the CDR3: TGCGCCAGCAGCCAGGTGGACAGGGGCTACAATGAGCAGTTCTTC. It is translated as CASSQVDRGYNEQFF.

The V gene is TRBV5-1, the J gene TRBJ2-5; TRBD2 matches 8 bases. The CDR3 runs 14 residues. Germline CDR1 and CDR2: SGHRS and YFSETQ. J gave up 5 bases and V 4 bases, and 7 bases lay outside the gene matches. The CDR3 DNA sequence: TGCGCCAGCAGCCCCGGGACTAGGCATGAGACCCAGTACTTC. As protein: CASSPGTRHETQYF.